Listed below are T cell receptor beta chains from one sample, sequenced in a study of T-cell memory formation after mild COVID-19. MiXCR, applied by TCRdb to the 5' RACE reads, yields one record per CDR3 protein. The sample holds around 340,000 distinct CDR3 sequences; about 21% are singletons and the top ten take approximately 13%. Sequenced: PBMCs or a T cell subset sorted from them (not recorded which). The receptor set was obtained from an adult woman who had mild COVID-19 (a few samples of this study predate the infection). Cell type and time point are not known. CDR3s include the opening cysteine and the closing phenylalanine or tryptophan. The order of the fields is J gene, clone size, V gene, D gene, CDR3 protein, CDR3 DNA. D genes are given only for firm matches. Some rows mark clone size as missing; the rest say once, few, many or name a class of expanded clone.

TRBJ1-5	-	TRBV5-1	-	CASSLAGLQPQHF	TGCGCCAGCAGCTTGGCGGGGTTACAGCCCCAGCATTTT
TRBJ2-1	few	TRBV18	TRBD1	CASSHRDRTYNEQFF	TGTGCCAGCTCCCATAGGGACAGAACCTACAATGAGCAGTTCTTC
TRBJ1-1	-	TRBV10-3	-	CAIQGQKNTEAFF	TGTGCCATCCAGGGACAAAAGAACACTGAAGCTTTCTTT
TRBJ1-1	few	TRBV3-1	-	CASSQDYRYSAFF	TGTGCCAGCAGCCAAGATTACAGGTATTCAGCTTTCTTT
TRBJ2-7	once	TRBV12-3/TRBV12-4	-	CASSPRVHYEQYF	TGTGCCAGCAGTCCTAGAGTCCACTACGAGCAGTACTTC
TRBJ2-1	few	TRBV4-3	TRBD2	CASSQDRRLAGGGEQFF	TGCGCCAGCAGCCAAGATCGAAGACTAGCGGGAGGGGGTGAGCAGTTCTTC
TRBJ1-6	-	TRBV7-8	TRBD1	CASSLVQGGHSPLHF	TGTGCCAGCAGCTTAGTTCAAGGGGGCCATTCACCCCTCCACTTT
TRBJ2-1	-	TRBV7-6	TRBD2	CASSLVASGVPSGYNEQFF	TGTGCCAGCAGCTTAGTGGCTAGCGGGGTACCCTCGGGATACAATGAGCAGTTCTTC
TRBJ2-3	-	TRBV12-3/TRBV12-4	-	CASSLVGGVGDTQYF	TGTGCCAGCAGTTTAGTAGGGGGAGTCGGCGATACGCAGTATTTT
TRBJ1-2	-	TRBV7-7	TRBD1	CASSYPDRRYGYTF	TGTGCCAGCAGCTACCCGGACAGGCGGTATGGCTACACCTTC
TRBJ2-7	-	TRBV5-1	-	CASSTSPAHLSYEQYF	TGCGCCAGCAGTACCAGCCCAGCTCATCTCTCCTACGAGCAGTACTTC
TRBJ2-7	-	TRBV20-1	-	CSARDFGKYEQYF	TGCAGTGCTAGAGATTTCGGCAAGTACGAGCAGTACTTC
TRBJ2-1	-	TRBV6-2/TRBV6-3	-	CASSYRVGELPNEQFF	TGTGCCAGCAGTTACAGGGTTGGGGAACTACCGAATGAGCAGTTCTTC
TRBJ2-1	-	TRBV7-9	-	CASSPLEGLRFF	TGTGCCAGCAGCCCGCTCGAAGGGTTGCGGTTCTTC
TRBJ1-5	-	TRBV13	TRBD1	CASSLGRGQVNQPQHF	TGTGCCAGCAGCTTAGGCCGAGGACAGGTAAATCAGCCCCAGCATTTT
TRBJ2-1	few	TRBV7-8	TRBD2	CASSRPADSGGASSYNEQFF	TGTGCCAGCAGCCGTCCTGCGGATAGCGGGGGTGCGAGCTCCTACAATGAGCAGTTCTTC
TRBJ1-1	-	TRBV12-3/TRBV12-4	-	CASSRWGEGSNTEAFF	TGTGCCAGCAGTCGATGGGGGGAGGGGTCGAACACTGAAGCTTTCTTT
TRBJ2-2	many	TRBV6-2/TRBV6-3	-	CASSYPNTGELFF	TGTGCCAGCAGTTACCCCAACACCGGGGAGCTGTTTTTT
TRBJ1-2	-	TRBV4-3	-	CASSPLSSVLHGYTF	TGCGCCAGCAGCCCCCTCTCGTCCGTACTGCATGGCTACACCTTC
TRBJ1-2	-	TRBV7-9	-	CASSGGAQDGYTF	TGTGCCAGCAGCGGAGGGGCTCAGGATGGCTACACCTTC
TRBJ2-1	few	TRBV20-1	TRBD2	CSVPHLLGRVYNEQFF	TGCAGTGTTCCCCATCTCCTCGGGAGGGTGTACAATGAGCAGTTCTTC
TRBJ2-7	few	TRBV24-1	-	CATSDLGRGDDEQYF	TGTGCCACCAGTGATTTGGGCAGGGGAGACGACGAGCAGTACTTC
TRBJ1-1	few	TRBV18	-	CASSPMHVSNTEAFF	TGTGCCAGCTCACCCATGCACGTCTCGAACACTGAAGCTTTCTTT
TRBJ2-7	-	TRBV7-2	-	CASSRTGQGEQYF	TGTGCCAGCAGCCGTACGGGGCAGGGTGAGCAGTACTTC
TRBJ2-3	few	TRBV4-3	-	CASSQDRGGLGTDTQYF	TGCGCCAGCAGCCAAGACAGGGGAGGACTCGGCACAGATACGCAGTATTTT
TRBJ2-7	few	TRBV7-9	-	CASSLGRQDYYYEQYF	TGTGCCAGCAGCTTAGGTAGACAGGACTACTACTACGAGCAGTACTTC
TRBJ2-6	few	TRBV7-6	-	CARAGANVLTF	TGTGCCAGGGCTGGGGCCAACGTCCTGACTTTC
TRBJ2-7	once	TRBV6-5	-	CASRQPRTWPSSYEQYF	TGTGCCAGCAGACAACCTAGGACGTGGCCTAGCTCCTACGAGCAGTACTTC
TRBJ1-1	-	TRBV7-9	-	CASSLGGKAEAFF	TGTGCCAGCAGCTTGGGGGGTAAGGCTGAAGCTTTCTTT
TRBJ2-1	-	TRBV29-1	-	CSVAADSPPHEQFF	TGCAGCGTTGCGGCGGACTCCCCGCCCCATGAGCAGTTCTTC
TRBJ2-3	-	TRBV6-5	-	CASSYSQGVLGTDTQYF	TGTGCCAGCAGTTACTCTCAGGGTGTACTGGGCACAGATACGCAGTATTTT
TRBJ2-7	few	TRBV7-9	-	CASSSSTGIKAYEQYF	TGTGCCAGCAGCTCCTCGACAGGAATTAAAGCCTACGAGCAGTACTTC
TRBJ2-5	-	TRBV7-8	TRBD1	CASSSATWTGEQETQYF	TGTGCCAGCAGCTCAGCTACCTGGACAGGGGAACAAGAGACCCAGTACTTC
TRBJ1-2	few	TRBV9	TRBD1	CASSVLSGGAAGGYTF	TGTGCCAGCAGTGTCCTTTCAGGGGGCGCTGCTGGCGGCTACACCTTC
TRBJ2-7	few	TRBV5-1	-	CASSYAPRGTYEHYF	TGCGCCAGCAGCTACGCCCCCCGGGGAACCTACGAGCACTACTTC
TRBJ2-5	-	TRBV20-1	TRBD1	CSAPDYDRGLETQYF	TGCAGTGCGCCGGACTACGACAGGGGCTTAGAGACCCAGTACTTC
TRBJ1-1	-	TRBV12-3/TRBV12-4	-	CASSFLTDIGTEAFF	TGTGCCAGCAGTTTTTTGACGGACATTGGCACTGAAGCTTTCTTT
TRBJ2-5	-	TRBV2	TRBD1	CASSVSRTGGGETQYF	TGTGCCAGCAGTGTATCAAGGACAGGGGGCGGCGAGACCCAGTACTTC
TRBJ2-1	-	TRBV5-5	-	CAQGGLESSYNEQFF	TGTGCCCAAGGAGGGTTAGAAAGCTCCTACAATGAGCAGTTCTTC
TRBJ2-5	few	TRBV29-1	TRBD1	CSVVDRGETQYF	TGCAGCGTTGTGGACAGGGGGGAGACCCAGTACTTC
TRBJ1-2	-	TRBV24-1	-	CATSDLSENGYTF	TGTGCCACCAGTGATTTGAGCGAGAATGGCTACACCTTC
TRBJ2-1	-	TRBV4-3	-	CASSQDGSPNNEQFF	TGCGCCAGCAGCCAAGATGGCAGTCCGAACAATGAGCAGTTCTTC
TRBJ1-2	-	TRBV18	-	CASSPPALSPITF	TGTGCCAGCTCACCCCCTGCCCTGTCGCCCATTACCTTC
TRBJ1-1	-	TRBV11-2	TRBD1	CASSEGQVLVGTEAFF	TGTGCCAGCAGCGAGGGACAGGTCCTAGTAGGGACTGAAGCTTTCTTT
TRBJ2-7	few	TRBV9	-	CASSVAGASREQYF	TGTGCCAGCAGCGTCGCGGGGGCCTCTCGCGAGCAGTACTTC
TRBJ2-3	-	TRBV12-3/TRBV12-4	TRBD2	CASSYSGGGSDTQYF	TGTGCCAGCAGTTATAGCGGGGGAGGTTCAGATACGCAGTATTTT
TRBJ1-6	-	TRBV3-1	-	CASSQDSGSNNSPLHF	TGTGCCAGCAGCCAAGATTCCGGGAGCAATAATTCACCCCTCCACTTT
TRBJ2-3	-	TRBV3-1	TRBD2	CASSPGTSGGTFNTQYF	TGTGCCAGCAGCCCTGGGACTAGCGGGGGGACTTTCAATACGCAGTATTTT
TRBJ2-1	many	TRBV5-1	-	CASSLGASSYNEQFF	TGCGCCAGCAGCTTGGGCGCTAGCTCCTACAATGAGCAGTTCTTC
TRBJ2-3	-	TRBV12-3/TRBV12-4	TRBD2	CASSLLAGASTDTQYF	TGTGCCAGCAGTCTCCTGGCGGGAGCTAGCACAGATACGCAGTATTTT
TRBJ1-2	-	TRBV7-3	TRBD1	CASSSPTGGRLTF	TGTGCCAGCAGCTCGCCGACAGGGGGCCGCCTCACCTTC
TRBJ2-1	many	TRBV12-3/TRBV12-4	-	CASSFVRGGVYNEQFF	TGTGCCAGCAGTTTCGTAAGGGGCGGGGTCTACAATGAGCAGTTCTTC
TRBJ2-1	few	TRBV11-2	TRBD1	CASSRDRASYNEQFF	TGTGCCAGCAGCCGGGACAGGGCTTCCTACAATGAGCAGTTCTTC
TRBJ2-7	-	TRBV5-6	TRBD1	CASSRGQGGEQYF	TGTGCCAGCAGCCGGGGACAGGGCGGCGAGCAGTACTTC